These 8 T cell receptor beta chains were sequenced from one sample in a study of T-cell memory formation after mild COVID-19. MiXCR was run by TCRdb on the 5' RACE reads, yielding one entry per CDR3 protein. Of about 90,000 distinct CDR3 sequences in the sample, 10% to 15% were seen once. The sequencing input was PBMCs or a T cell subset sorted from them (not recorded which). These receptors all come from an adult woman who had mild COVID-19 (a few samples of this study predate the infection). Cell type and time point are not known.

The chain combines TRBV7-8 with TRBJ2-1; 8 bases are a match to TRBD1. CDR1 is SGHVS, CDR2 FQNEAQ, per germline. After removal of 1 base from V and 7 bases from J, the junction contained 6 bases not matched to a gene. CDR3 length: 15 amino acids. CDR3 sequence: CASSLGLGQDNEQFF. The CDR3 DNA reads TGTGCCAGCAGCTTAGGTTTGGGACAGGATAATGAGCAGTTCTTC.

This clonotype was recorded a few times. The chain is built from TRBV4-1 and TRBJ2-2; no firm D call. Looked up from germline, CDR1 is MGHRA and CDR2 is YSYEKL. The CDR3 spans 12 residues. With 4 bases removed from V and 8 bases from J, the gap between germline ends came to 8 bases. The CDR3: CASSPVGGELFF. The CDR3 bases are TGCGCCAGCAGCCCTGTAGGAGGGGAGCTGTTTTTT.

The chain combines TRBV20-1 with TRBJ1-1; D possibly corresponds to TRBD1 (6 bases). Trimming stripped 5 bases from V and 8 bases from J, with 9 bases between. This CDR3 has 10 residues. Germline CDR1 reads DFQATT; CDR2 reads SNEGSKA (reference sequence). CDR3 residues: CSAAGAEAFF. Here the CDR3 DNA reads TGCAGTGCTGCAGGGGCGGAAGCTTTCTTT.

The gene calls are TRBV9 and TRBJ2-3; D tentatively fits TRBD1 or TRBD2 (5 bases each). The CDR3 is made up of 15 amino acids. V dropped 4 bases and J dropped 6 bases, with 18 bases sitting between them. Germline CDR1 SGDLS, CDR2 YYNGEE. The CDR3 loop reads CASSPRDRYTDTQYF. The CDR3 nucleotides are TGTGCCAGCAGCCCCCGGGACCGCTATACGGATACGCAGTATTTT.

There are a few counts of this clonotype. CDR3 loop: CASSQDPVRLVMDTQYF. CDR3 nucleotides: TGTGCCAGCAGCCAAGATCCGGTGCGGCTAGTAATGGATACGCAGTATTTT. V gene TRBV14 combines with J gene TRBJ2-3; D gene uncertain. Germline CDR1 reads SGHDN; CDR2 reads FVKESK. The CDR3 extends over 17 amino acids. Trimming shortened V by 0 bases and J by 6 bases, and 19 bases separated the two germline ends.

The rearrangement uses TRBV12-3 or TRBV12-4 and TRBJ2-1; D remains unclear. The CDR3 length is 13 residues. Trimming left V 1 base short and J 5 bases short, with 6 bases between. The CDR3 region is CASSLDLDNEQFF. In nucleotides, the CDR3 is TGTGCCAGCAGTTTAGACTTAGACAATGAGCAGTTCTTC.

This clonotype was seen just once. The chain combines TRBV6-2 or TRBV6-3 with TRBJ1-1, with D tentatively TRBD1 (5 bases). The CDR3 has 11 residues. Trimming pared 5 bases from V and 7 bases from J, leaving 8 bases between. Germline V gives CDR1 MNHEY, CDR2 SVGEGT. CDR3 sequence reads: CASSPDSEAFF. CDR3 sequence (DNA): TGTGCCAGCAGTCCCGACAGTGAAGCTTTCTTT.

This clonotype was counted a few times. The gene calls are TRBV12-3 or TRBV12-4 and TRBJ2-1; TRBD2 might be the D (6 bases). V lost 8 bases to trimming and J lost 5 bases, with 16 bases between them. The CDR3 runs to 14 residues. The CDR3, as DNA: TGTGCCAGCGACCGGGAGCTTGATCACAATGAGCAGTTCTTC. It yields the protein CASDRELDHNEQFF.